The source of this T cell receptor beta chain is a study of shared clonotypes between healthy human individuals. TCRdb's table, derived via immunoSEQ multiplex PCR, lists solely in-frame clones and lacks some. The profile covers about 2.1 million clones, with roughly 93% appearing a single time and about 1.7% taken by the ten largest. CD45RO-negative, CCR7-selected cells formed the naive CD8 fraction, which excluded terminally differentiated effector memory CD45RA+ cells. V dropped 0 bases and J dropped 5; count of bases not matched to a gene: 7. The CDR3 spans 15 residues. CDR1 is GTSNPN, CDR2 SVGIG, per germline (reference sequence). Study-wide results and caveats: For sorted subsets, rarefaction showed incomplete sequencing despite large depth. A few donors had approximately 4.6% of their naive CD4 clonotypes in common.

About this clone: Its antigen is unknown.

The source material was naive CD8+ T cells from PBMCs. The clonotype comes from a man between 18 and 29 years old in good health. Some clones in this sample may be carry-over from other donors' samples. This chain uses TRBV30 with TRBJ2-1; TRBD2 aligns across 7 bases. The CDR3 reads CAWSVLASGNNEQFF. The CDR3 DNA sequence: TGTGCCTGGAGTGTACTGGCTAGCGGCAACAATGAGCAGTTCTTC.